The sequence of this T cell receptor beta chain was determined in a study of identical twins. Study-wide findings and caveats: The abundant beta clonotypes from cord blood had fewer insertions, and memory repertoires had none of this.

About this clonotype: Its matching antigen is unknown.

From the 5' RACE reads, TCRdb called clonotypes with MiXCR, one entry per CDR3 protein. The sample includes hundreds of thousands of distinct CDR3 sequences, less than 7% seen only once; the top ten take about 1.8%. The receptor comes from a man aged 18 to 35 in good health. The sample was naive T cells sorted from blood.

CDR3 sequence reads: CASSLRRTADTGELFF. Written as DNA, the CDR3 is TGTGCCAGCAGCTTGAGGAGGACAGCCGACACCGGGGAGCTGTTTTTT. This chain joins TRBV11-2 and TRBJ2-2; tentatively, D is TRBD1 (6 bases). Germline-derived CDR1 and CDR2 are SGHAT and FQNNGV. The CDR3 loop spans 16 amino acids. V was clipped by 3 bases and J by 3 bases, with 14 bases between them.